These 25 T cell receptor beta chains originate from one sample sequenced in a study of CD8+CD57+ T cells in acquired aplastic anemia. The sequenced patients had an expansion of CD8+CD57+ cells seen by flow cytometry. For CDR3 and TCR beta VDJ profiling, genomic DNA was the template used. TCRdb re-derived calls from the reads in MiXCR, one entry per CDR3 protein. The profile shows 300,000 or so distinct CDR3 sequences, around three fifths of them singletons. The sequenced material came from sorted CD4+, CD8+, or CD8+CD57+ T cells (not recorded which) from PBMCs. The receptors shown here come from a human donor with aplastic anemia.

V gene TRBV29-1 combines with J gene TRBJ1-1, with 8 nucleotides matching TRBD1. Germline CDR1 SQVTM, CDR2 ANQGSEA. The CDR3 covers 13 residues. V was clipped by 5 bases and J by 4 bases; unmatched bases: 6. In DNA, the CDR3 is TGCAGCGTTTCTCAGACAGGGGCCACTGAAGCTTTCTTT. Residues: CSVSQTGATEAFF.

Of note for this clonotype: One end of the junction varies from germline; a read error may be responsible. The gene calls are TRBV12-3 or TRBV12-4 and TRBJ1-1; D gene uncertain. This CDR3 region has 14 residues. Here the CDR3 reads CASSLDLQSTEASF. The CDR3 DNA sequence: TGTGCCAGCAGTTTAGACCTCCAGAGCACTGAAGCGTCCTTT.

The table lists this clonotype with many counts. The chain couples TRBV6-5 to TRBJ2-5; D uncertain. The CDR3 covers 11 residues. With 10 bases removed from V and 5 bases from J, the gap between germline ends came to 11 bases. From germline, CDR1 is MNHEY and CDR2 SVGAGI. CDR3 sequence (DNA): TGTGCCACCGGTCCTTGGGAGACCCAGTACTTC. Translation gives CATGPWETQYF.

The CDR3 DNA is TGCAGTGCTAGAGATAGCGGGGGGGTCCAAGAGACCCAGTACTTC. This codes for CSARDSGGVQETQYF. The chain links TRBV20-1 to TRBJ2-5; 11 bases are shared with TRBD2. The J segment lost 1 base and the V segment lost 0 bases, leaving 1 base of the junction unmatched. CDR1 is DFQATT, CDR2 SNEGSKA, per germline (reference sequence). The CDR3 has 15 residues.

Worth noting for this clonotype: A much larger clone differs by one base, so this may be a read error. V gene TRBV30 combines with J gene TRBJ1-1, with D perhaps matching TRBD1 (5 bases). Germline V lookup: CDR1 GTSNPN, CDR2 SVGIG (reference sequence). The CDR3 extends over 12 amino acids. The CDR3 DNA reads TGTGCCTGGAGTGGCTCGGGGCCCGAAGCTCTCTTT. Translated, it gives CAWSGSGPEALF.

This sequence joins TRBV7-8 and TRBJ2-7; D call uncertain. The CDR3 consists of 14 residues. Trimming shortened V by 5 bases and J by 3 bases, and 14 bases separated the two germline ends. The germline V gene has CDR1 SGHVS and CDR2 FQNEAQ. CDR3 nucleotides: TGTGCCAGCAGCCTAGGTTCGGGTTACTACGAGCAGTACTTC. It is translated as CASSLGSGYYEQYF.

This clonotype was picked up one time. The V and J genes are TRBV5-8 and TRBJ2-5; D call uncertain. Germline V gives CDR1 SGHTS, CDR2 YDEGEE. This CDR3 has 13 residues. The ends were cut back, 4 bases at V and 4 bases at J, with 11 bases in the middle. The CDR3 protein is CASSVEGGETQYF. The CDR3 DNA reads TGTGCCAGCAGCGTGGAAGGTGGAGAGACCCAGTACTTC.

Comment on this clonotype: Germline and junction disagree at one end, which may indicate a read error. Written as DNA, the CDR3 is TGCGCCAGCAGCCTACAGGGCCCAGAGACCCAGTACTTC. This codes for CASSLQGPETQYF. The chain recombines TRBV7-9 with TRBJ2-5; TRBD1 might be the D (6 bases). Germline V gene sequence: CDR1 SEHNR, CDR2 FQNEAQ (reference sequence). This CDR3 is built from 13 residues.

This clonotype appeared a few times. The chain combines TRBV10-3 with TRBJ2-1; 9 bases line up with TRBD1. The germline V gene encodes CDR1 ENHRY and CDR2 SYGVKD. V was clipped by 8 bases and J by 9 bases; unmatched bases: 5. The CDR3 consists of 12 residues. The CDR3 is CAIGQGRSEQFF. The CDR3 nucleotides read TGTGCCATCGGACAGGGGAGGAGTGAGCAGTTCTTC.

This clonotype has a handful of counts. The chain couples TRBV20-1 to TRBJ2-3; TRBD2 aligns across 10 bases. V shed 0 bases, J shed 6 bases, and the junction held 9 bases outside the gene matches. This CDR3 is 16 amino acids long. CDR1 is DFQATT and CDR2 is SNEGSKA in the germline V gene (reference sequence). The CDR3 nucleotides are TGCAGTGCTAGAGACTCCCAGCGGGAGGGCAAGGATACGCAGTATTTT. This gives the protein CSARDSQREGKDTQYF.

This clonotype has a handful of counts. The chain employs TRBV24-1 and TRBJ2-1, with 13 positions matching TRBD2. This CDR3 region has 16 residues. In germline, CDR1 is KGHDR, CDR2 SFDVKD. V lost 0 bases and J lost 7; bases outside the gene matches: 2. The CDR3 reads CATSDLGLAGENEQFF. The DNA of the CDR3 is TGTGCCACCAGTGATTTGGGACTAGCGGGAGAGAATGAGCAGTTCTTC.

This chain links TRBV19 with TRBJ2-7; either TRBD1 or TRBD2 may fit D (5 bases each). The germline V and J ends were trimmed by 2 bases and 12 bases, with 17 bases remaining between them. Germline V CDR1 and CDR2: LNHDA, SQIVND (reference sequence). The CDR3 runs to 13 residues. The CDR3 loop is CASSIYGTQDLYF. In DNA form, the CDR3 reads TGTGCCAGTAGTATATACGGGACCCAGGACCTGTACTTC.

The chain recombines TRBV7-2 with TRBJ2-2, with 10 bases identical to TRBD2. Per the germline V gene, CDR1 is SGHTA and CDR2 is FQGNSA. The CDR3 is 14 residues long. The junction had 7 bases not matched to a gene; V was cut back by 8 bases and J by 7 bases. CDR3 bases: TGTGCCAGCTCCCTAGCGGGAGTTGACGGGGAGCTGTTTTTT. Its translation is CASSLAGVDGELFF. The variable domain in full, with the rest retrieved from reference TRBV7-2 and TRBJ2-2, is GAGVSQSPSNKVTEKGKDVELRCDPISGHTALYWYRQSLGQGLEFLIYFQGNSAPDKSGLPSDRFSAERTGGSVSTLTIQRTQQEDSAVYLCASSLAGVDGELFFGEGSRLTVL.

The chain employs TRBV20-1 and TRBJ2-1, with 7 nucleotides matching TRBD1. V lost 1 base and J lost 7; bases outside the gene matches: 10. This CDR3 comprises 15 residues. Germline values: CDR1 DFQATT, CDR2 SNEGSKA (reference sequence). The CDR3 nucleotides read TGCAGTGCTAGAGGAACCGGGACAGTCACTAATGAGCAGTTCTTC. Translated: CSARGTGTVTNEQFF.

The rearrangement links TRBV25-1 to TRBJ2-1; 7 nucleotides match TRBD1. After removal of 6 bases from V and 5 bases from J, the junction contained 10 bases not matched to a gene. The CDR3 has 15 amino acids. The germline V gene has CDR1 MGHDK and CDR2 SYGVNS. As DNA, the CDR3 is TGTGCCAGCAGCCACGCCCGGGACAGTGACAATGAGCAGTTCTTC. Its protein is CASSHARDSDNEQFF.

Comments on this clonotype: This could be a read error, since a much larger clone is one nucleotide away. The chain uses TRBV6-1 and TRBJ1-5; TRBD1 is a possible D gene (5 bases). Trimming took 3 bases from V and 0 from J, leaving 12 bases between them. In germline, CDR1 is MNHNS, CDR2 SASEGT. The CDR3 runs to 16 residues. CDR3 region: CASSEGRGHSNQPQHF. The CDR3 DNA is TGTGCCAGCAGTGAGGGACGGGGTCATAGCAATCAGCCCCAGCATTTT.

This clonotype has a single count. CDR3 sequence (DNA): TGTGCCAGCAGCCCCGGGACAGGGATCGGCCCCACTGAAGCTTTCTTT. Protein sequence: CASSPGTGIGPTEAFF. The chain combines TRBV7-6 with TRBJ1-1; 9 bases align to TRBD1. The CDR3 totals 16 residues. V was pared by 5 bases and J by 4 bases, with 11 bases of the junction left unmatched. Per germline, CDR1 SGHVS and CDR2 FNYEAQ.

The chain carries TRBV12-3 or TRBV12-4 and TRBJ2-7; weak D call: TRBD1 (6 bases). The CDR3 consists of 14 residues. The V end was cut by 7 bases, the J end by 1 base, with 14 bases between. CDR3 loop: CASTVTTGSYEQYF. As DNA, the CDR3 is TGTGCCAGCACCGTAACGACAGGATCCTACGAGCAGTACTTC.

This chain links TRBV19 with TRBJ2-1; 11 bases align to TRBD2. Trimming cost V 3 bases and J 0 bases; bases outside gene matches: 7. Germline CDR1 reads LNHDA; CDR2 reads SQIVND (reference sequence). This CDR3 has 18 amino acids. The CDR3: CASSMWTSGLNSYNEQFF. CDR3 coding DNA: TGTGCCAGTAGTATGTGGACTAGCGGGCTGAACTCCTACAATGAGCAGTTCTTC.

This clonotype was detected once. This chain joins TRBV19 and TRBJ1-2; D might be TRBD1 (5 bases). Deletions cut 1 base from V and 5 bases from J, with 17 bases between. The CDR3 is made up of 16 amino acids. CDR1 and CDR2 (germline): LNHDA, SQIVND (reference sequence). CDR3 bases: TGTGCCAGTAGTATAGGCCCGCGGGGCGGGGGGTATGGCTACACCTTC. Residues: CASSIGPRGGGYGYTF.

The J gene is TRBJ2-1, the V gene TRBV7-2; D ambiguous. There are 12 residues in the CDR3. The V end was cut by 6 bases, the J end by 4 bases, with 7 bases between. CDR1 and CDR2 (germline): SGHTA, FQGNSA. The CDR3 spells CASRSSYNEQFF. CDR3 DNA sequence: TGTGCCAGCAGGTCCTCTTACAATGAGCAGTTCTTC.

The CDR3, as DNA: TGTGCCAGCAGTTTGCGGCAGTCAATGAATTCACCCCTCCACTTT. Amino acid sequence: CASSLRQSMNSPLHF. V is TRBV12-3 or TRBV12-4 and J is TRBJ1-6; D remains ambiguous. Trimming left V 3 bases short and J 7 bases short, with 13 bases between. The length of the CDR3 is 15 residues.

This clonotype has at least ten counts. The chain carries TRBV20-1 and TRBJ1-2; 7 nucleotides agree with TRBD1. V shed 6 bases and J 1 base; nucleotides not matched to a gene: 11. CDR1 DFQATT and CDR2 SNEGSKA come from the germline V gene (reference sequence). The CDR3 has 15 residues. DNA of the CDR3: TGCAGTGCAAGTATCCCCCAGGGGGTTAACTATGGCTACACCTTC. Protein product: CSASIPQGVNYGYTF.

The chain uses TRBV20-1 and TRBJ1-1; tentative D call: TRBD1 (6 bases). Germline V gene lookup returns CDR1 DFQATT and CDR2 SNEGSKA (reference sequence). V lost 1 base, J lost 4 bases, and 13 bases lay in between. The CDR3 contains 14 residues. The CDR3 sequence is CSARVGTRATEAFF. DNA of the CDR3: TGCAGTGCTAGAGTTGGGACAAGAGCCACTGAAGCTTTCTTT.

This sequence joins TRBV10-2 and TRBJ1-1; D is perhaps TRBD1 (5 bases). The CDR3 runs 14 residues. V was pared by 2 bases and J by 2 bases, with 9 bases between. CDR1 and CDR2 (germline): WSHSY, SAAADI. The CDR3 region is CASSEGRVNTEAFF. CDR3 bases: TGCGCCAGCAGTGAGGGCAGGGTCAACACTGAAGCTTTCTTT.